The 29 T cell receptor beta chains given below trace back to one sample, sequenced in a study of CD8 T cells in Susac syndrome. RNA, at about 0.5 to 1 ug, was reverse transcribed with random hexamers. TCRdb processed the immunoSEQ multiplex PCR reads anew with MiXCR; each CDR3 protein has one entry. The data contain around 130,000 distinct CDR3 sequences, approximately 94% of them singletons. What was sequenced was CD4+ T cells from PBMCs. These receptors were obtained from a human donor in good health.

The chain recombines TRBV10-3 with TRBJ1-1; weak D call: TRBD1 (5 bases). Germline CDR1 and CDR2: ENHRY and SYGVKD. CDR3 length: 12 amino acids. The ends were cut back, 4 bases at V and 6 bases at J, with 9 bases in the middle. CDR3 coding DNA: TGTGCCATCAGTGCCGGGGCGGCTGAAGCTTTCTTT. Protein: CAISAGAAEAFF.

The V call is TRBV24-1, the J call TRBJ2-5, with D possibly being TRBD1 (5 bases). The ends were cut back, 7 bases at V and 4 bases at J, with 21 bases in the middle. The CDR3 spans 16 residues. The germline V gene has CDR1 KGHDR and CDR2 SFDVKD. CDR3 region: CATSPGPAGPVETQYF. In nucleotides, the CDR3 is TGTGCCACCAGCCCAGGTCCGGCAGGGCCCGTAGAGACCCAGTACTTC.

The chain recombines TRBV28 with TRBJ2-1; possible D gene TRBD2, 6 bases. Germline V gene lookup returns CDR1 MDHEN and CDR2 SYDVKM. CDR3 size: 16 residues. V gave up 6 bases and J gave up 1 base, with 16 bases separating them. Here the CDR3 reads CASSPLATTSYNEQFF. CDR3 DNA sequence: TGTGCCAGCAGCCCTCTAGCGACCACTTCCTACAATGAGCAGTTCTTC.

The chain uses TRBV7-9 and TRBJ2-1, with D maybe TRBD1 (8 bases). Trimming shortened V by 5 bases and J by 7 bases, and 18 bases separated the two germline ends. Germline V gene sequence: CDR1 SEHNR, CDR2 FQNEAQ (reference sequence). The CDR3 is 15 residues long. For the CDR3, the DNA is TGTGCCAGCAGCCAGAGACAGGGGCGGGGGAATGAGCAGTTCTTC. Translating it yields CASSQRQGRGNEQFF. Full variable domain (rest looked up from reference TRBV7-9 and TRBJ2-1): DTGVSQNPRHKITKRGQNVTFRCDPISEHNRLYWYRQTLGQGPEFLTYFQNEAQLEKSRLLSDRFSAERPKGSFSTLEIQRTEQGDSAMYLCASSQRQGRGNEQFFGPGTRLTVL.

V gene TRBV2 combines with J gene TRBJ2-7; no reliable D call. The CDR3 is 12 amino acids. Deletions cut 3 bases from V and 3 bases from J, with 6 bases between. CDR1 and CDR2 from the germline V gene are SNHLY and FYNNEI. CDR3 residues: CASSEGLYEQYF. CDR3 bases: TGTGCCAGCAGTGAGGGTCTCTACGAGCAGTACTTC.

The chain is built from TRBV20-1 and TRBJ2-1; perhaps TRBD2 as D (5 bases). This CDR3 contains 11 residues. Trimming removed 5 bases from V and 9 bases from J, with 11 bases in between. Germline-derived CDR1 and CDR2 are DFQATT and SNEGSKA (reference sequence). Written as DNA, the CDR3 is TGCAGTGCTGGAACGGGGAGTGAGCAGTTCTTC. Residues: CSAGTGSEQFF.

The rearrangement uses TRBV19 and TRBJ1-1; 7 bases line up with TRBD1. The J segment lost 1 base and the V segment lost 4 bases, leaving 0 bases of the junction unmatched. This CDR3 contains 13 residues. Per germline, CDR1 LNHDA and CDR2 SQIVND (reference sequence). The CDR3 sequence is CASSTGGNTEAFF. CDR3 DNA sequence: TGTGCCAGTAGTACAGGGGGGAACACTGAAGCTTTCTTT.

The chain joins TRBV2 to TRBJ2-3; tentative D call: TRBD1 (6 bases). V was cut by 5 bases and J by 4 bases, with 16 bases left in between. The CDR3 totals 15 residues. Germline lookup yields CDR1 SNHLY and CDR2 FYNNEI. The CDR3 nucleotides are TGTGCCAGCAGTCTCCAGGGGAGTGGCGCAGATACGCAGTATTTT. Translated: CASSLQGSGADTQYF.

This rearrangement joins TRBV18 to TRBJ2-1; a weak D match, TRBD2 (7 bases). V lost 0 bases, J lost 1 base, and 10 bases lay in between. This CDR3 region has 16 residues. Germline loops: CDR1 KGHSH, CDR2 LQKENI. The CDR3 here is CASSPPGGPSYNEQFF. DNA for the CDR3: TGTGCCAGCTCACCACCCGGGGGGCCATCCTACAATGAGCAGTTCTTC.

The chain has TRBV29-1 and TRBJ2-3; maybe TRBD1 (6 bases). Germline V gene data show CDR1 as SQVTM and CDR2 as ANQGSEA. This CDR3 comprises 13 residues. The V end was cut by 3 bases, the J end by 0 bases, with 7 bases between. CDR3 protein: CSVDTGSTDTQYF. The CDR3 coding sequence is TGCAGCGTTGACACAGGGAGCACAGATACGCAGTATTTT.

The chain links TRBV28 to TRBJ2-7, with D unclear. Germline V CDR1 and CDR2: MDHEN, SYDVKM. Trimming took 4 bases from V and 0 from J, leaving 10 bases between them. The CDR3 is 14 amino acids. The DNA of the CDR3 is TGTGCCAGCAGTTCTGGCAGGCCCTCCTACGAGCAGTACTTC. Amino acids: CASSSGRPSYEQYF.

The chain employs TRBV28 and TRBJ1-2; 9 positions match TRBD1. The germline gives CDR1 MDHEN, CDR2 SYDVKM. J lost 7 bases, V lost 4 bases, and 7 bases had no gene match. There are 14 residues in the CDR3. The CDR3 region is CASSSPGTGFGYTF. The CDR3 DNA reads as TGTGCCAGCAGTTCCCCAGGGACAGGGTTTGGCTACACCTTC.

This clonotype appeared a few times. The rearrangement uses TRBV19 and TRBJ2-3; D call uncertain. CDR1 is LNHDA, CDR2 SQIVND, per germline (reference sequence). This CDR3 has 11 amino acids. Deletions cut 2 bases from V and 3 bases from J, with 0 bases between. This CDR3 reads CASSITDTQYF. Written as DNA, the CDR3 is TGTGCCAGTAGTATAACAGATACGCAGTATTTT.

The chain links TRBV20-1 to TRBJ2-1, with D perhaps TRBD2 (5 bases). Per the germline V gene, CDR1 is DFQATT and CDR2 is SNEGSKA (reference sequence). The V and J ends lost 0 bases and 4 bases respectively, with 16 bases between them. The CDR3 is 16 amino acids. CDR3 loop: CSARDNKAGGYNEQFF. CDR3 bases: TGCAGTGCTAGAGATAATAAGGCAGGCGGGTACAATGAGCAGTTCTTC.

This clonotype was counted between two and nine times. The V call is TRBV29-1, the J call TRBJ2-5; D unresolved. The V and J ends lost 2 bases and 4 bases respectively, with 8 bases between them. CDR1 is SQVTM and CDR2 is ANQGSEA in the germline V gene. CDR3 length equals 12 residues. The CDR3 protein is CSVEFSGETQYF. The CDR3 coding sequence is TGCAGCGTTGAATTCTCGGGAGAGACCCAGTACTTC.

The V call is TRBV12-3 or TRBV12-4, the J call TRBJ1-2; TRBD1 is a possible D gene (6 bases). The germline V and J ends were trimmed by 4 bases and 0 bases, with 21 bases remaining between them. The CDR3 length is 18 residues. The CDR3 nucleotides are TGTGCCAGCAGTTCGTACAGGGTTTCGGTTCAGCCTAACTATGGCTACACCTTC. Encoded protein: CASSSYRVSVQPNYGYTF.

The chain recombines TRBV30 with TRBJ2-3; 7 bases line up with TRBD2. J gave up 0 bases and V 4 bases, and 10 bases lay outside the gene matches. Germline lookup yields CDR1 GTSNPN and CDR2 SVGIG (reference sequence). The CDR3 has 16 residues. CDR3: CAWTSGIISSTDTQYF. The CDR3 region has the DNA TGTGCCTGGACTAGCGGAATCATCTCTAGCACAGATACGCAGTATTTT.

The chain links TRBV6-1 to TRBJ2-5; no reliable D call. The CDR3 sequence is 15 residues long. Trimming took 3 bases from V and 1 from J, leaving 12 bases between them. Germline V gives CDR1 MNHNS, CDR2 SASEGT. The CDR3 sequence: CASSDSVRLQETQYF. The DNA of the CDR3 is TGTGCCAGCAGTGATTCGGTACGGCTCCAAGAGACCCAGTACTTC.

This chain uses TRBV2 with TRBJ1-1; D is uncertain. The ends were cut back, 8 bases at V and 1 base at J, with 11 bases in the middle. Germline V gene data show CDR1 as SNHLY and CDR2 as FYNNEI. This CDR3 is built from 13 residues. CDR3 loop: CASGVRQNTEAFF. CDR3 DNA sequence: TGTGCCAGCGGGGTACGACAGAACACTGAAGCTTTCTTT.

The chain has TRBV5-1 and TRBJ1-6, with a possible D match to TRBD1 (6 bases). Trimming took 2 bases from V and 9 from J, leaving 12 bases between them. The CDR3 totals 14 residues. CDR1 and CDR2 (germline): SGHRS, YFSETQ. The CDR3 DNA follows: TGCGCCAGCAGCTTACAGGGCGGGGGTTCACCCCTCCACTTT. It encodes CASSLQGGGSPLHF.

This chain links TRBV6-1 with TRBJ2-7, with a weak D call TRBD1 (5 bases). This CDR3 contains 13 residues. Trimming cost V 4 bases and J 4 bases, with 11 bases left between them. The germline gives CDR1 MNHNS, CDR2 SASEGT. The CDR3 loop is CASSGSPGYEQYF. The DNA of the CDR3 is TGTGCCAGCAGTGGGAGCCCAGGGTACGAGCAGTACTTC.

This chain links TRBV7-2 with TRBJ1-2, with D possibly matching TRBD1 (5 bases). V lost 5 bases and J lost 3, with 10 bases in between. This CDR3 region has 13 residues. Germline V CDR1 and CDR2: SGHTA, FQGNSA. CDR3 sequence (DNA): TGTGCCAGCAGCCCGCAGACAGACTATGGCTACACCTTC. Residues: CASSPQTDYGYTF. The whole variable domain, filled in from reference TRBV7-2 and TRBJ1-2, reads GAGVSQSPSNKVTEKGKDVELRCDPISGHTALYWYRQSLGQGLEFLIYFQGNSAPDKSGLPSDRFSAERTGGSVSTLTIQRTQQEDSAVYLCASSPQTDYGYTFGSGTRLTVV.

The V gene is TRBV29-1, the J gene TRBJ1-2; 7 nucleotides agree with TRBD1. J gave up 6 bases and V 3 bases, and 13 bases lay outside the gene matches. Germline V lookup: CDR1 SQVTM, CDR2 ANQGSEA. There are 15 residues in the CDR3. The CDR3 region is CSVEKGAGGWNGYTF. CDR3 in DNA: TGCAGCGTTGAGAAGGGGGCAGGGGGATGGAATGGCTACACCTTC.

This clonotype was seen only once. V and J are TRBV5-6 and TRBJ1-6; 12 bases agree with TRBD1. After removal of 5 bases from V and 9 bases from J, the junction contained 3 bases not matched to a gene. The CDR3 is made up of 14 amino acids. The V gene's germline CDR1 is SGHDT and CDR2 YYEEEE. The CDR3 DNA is TGTGCCAGCAGGGGGACAGGGGGCGGTTCACCCCTCCACTTT. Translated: CASRGTGGGSPLHF.

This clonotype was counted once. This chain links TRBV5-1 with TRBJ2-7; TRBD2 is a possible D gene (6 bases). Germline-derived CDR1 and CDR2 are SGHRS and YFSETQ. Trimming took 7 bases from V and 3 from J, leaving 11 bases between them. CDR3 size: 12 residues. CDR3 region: CASWDGSYEQYF. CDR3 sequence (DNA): TGCGCCAGCTGGGACGGGAGCTACGAGCAGTACTTC.

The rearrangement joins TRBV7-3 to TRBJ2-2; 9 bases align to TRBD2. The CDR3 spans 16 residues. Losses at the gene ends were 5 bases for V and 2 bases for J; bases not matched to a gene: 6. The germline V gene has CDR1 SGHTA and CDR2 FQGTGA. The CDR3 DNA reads TGTGCCAGCAGCGCTGGACTAGCGTTCAACACCGGGGAGCTGTTTTTT. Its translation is CASSAGLAFNTGELFF. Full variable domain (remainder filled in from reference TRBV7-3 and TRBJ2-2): GAGVSQTPSNKVTEKGKYVELRCDPISGHTALYWYRQSLGQGPEFLIYFQGTGAADDSGLPNDRFFAVRPEGSVSTLKIQRTERGDSAVYLCASSAGLAFNTGELFFGEGSRLTVL.

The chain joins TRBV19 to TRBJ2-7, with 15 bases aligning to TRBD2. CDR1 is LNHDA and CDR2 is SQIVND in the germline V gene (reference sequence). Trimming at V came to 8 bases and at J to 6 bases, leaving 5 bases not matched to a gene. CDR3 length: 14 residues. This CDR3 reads CASSSGLAGGEQYF. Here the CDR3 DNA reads TGTGCCAGTTCCTCGGGACTAGCGGGAGGCGAGCAGTACTTC.

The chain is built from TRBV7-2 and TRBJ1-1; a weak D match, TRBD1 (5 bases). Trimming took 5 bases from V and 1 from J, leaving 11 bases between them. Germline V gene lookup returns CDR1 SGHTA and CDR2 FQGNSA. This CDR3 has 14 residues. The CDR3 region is CASSPMTANTEAFF. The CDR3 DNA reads TGTGCCAGCAGCCCGATGACAGCGAACACTGAAGCTTTCTTT.

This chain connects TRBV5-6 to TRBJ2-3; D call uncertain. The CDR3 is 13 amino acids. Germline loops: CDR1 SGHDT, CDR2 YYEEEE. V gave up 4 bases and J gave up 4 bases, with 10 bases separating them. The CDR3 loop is CASSPSRADTQYF. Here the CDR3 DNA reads TGTGCCAGCAGCCCCTCTCGCGCAGATACGCAGTATTTT.